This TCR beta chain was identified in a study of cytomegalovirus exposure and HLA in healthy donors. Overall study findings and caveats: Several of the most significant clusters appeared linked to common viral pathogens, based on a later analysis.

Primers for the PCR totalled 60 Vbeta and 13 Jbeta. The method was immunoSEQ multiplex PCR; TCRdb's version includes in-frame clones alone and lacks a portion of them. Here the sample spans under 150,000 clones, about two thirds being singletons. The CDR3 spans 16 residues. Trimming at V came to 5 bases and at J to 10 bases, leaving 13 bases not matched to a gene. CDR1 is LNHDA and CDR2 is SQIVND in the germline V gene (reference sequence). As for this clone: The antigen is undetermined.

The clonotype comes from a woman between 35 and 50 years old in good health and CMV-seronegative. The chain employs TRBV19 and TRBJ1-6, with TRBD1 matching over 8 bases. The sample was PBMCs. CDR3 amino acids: CASSPLRGQVGSPLHF. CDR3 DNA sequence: TGTGCCAGTAGTCCTCTGCGGGGACAGGTGGGATCACCCCTCCACTTT.